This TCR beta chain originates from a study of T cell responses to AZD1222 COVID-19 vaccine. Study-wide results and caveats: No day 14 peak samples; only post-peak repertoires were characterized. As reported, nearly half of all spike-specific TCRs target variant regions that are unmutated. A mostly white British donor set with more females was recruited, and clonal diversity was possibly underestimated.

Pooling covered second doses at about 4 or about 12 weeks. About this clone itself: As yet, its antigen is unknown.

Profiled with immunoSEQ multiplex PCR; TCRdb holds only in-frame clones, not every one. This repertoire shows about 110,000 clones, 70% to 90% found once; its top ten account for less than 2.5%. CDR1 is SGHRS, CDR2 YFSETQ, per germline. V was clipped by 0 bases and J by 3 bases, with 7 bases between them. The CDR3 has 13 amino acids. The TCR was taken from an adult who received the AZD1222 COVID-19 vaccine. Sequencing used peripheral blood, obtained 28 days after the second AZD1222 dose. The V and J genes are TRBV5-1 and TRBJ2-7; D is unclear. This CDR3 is CASSLVRSYEQYF. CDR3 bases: TGCGCCAGCAGCTTGGTACGAAGCTACGAGCAGTACTTC.